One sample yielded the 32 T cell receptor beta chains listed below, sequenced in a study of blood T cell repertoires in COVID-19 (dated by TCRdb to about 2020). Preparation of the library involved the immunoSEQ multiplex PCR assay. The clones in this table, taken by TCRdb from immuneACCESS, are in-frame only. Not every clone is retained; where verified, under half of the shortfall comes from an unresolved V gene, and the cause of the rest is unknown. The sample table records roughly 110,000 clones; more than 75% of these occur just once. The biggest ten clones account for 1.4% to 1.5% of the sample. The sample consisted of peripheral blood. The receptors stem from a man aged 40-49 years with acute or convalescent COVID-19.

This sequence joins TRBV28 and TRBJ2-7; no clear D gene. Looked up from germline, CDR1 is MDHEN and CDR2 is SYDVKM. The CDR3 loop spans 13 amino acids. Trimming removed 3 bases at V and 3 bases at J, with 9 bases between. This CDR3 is CASSLLGYYEQYF. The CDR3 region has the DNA TGTGCCAGCAGTTTGTTGGGCTACTACGAGCAGTACTTC.

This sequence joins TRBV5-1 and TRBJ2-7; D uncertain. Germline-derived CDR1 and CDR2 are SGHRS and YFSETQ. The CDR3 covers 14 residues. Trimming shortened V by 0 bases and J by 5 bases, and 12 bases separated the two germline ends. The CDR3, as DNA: TGCGCCAGCAGCTTGGGGTATCATGAGAACGAGCAGTACTTC. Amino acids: CASSLGYHENEQYF.

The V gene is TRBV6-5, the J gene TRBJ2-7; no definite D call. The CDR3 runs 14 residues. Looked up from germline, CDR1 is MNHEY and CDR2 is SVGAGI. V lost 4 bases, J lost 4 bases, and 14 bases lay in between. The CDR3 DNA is TGTGCCAGCAGTTTTGGGTCGGGTTTGTACGAGCAGTACTTC. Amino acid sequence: CASSFGSGLYEQYF.

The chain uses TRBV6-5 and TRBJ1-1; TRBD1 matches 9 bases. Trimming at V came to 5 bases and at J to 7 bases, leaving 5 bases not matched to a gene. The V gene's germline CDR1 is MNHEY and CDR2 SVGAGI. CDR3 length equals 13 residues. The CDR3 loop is CASSRDRVGEAFF. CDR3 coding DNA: TGTGCCAGCAGTCGGGACAGGGTAGGTGAAGCTTTCTTT.

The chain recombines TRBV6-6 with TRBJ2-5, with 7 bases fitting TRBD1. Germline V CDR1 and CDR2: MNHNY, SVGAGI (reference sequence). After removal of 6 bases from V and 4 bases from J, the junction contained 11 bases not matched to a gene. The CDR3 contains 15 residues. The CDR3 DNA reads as TGTGCCAGCAGCTGGCCAGACAGGGTACCAGAGACCCAGTACTTC. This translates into CASSWPDRVPETQYF.

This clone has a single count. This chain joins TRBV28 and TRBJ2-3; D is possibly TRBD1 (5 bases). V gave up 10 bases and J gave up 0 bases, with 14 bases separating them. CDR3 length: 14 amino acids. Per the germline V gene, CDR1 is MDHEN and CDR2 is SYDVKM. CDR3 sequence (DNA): TGTGCCACCAGGGAAGGCGGTAGCACAGATACGCAGTATTTT. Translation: CATREGGSTDTQYF.

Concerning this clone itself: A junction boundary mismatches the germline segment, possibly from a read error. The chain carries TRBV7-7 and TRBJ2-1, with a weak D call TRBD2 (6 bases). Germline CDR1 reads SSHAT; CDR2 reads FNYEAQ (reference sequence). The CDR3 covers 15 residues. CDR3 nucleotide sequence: TGTGCTAGCAGCGCCAGATTGGGGGGTTACAATGAGCAGTTCTTC. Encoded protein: CASSARLGGYNEQFF.

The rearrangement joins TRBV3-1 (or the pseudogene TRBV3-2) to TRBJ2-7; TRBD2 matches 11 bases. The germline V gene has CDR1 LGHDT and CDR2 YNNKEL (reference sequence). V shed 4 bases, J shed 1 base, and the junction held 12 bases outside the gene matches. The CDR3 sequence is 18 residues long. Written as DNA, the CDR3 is TGTGCCAGCAGCCTTTTCAGTAGCGGGAGGGCAATTTCCTACGAGCAGTACTTC. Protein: CASSLFSSGRAISYEQYF.

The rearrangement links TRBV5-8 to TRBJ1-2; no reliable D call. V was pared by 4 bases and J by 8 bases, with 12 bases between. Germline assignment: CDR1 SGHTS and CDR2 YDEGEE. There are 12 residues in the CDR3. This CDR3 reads CASSRTTLGYTF. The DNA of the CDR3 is TGTGCCAGCAGCAGAACAACCTTGGGCTACACCTTC. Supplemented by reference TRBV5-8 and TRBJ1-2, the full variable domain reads EAGVTQSPTHLIKTRGQQATLRCSPISGHTSVYWYQQALGLGLQFLLWYDEGEERNRGNFPPRFSGRQFPNYSSELNVNALELEDSALYLCASSRTTLGYTFGSGTRLTVV.

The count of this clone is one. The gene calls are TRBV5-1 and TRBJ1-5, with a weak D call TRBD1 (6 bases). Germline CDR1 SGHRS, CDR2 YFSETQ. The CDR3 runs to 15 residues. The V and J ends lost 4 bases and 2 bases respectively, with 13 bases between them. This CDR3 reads CASSHGGQRNQPQHF. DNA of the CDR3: TGCGCCAGCAGCCACGGAGGACAGCGCAATCAGCCCCAGCATTTT.

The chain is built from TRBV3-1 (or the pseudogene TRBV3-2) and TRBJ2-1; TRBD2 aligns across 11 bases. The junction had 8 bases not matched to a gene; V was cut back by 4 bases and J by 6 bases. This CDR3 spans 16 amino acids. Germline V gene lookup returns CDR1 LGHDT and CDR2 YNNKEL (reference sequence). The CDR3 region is CASSLYSGRASNEQFF. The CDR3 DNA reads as TGTGCCAGCAGCCTCTATAGCGGGAGGGCCTCCAATGAGCAGTTCTTC.

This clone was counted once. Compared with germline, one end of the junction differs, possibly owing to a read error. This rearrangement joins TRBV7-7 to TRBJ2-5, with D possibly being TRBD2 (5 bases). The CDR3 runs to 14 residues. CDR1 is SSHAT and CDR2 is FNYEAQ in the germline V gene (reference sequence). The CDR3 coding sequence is TGTGCTAGCAGCCGAGGGCCGGGCCAAGAGACCCAGTACTTC. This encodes CASSRGPGQETQYF.

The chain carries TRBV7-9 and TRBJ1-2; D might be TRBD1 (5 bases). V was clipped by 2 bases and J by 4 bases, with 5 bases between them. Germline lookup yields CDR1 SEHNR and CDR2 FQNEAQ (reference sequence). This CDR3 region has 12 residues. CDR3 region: CASSLQGYGYTF. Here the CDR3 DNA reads TGTGCCAGCAGCTTACAGGGCTATGGCTACACCTTC. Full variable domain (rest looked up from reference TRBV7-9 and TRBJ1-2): DTGVSQNPRHKITKRGQNVTFRCDPISEHNRLYWYRQTLGQGPEFLTYFQNEAQLEKSRLLSDRFSAERPKGSFSTLEIQRTEQGDSAMYLCASSLQGYGYTFGSGTRLTVV.

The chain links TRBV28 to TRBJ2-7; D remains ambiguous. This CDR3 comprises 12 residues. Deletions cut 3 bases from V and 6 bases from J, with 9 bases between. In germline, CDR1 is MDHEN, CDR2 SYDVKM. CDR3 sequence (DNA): TGTGCCAGCAGTTTGGTGGGCGCCGAGCAGTACTTC. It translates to CASSLVGAEQYF.

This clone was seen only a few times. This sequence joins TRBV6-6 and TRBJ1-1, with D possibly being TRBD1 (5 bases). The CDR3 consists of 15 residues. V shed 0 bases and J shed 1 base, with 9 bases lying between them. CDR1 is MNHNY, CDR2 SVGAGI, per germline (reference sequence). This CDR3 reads CASSYSWQGNTEAFF. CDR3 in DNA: TGTGCCAGCAGTTACTCGTGGCAGGGGAACACTGAAGCTTTCTTT.

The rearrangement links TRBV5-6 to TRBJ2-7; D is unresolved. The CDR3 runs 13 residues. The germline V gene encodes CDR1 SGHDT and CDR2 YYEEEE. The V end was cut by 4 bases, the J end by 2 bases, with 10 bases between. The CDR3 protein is CASSLTGPYEQYF. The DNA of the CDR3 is TGTGCCAGCAGCCTGACTGGCCCCTACGAGCAGTACTTC.

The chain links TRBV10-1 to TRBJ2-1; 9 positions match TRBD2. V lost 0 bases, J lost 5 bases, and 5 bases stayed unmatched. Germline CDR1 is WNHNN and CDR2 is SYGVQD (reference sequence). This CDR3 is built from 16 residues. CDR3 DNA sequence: TGCGCCAGCAGTGAGTCGGCAGCGGGGGGCAACAATGAGCAGTTCTTC. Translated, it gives CASSESAAGGNNEQFF.

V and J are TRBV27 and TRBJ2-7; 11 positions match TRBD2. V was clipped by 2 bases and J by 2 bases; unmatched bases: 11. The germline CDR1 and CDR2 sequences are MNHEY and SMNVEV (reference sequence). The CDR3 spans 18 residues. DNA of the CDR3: TGTGCCAGCAGTTTACGCCCCCCGGGACTAGCGGTACCCTACGAGCAGTACTTC. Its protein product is CASSLRPPGLAVPYEQYF.

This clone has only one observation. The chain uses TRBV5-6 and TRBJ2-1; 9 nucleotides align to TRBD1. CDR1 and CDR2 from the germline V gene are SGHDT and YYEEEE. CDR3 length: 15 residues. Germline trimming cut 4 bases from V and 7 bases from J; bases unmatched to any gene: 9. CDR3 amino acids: CASSLPGQGVNEQFF. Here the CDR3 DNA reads TGTGCCAGCAGCCTCCCGGGACAGGGAGTGAATGAGCAGTTCTTC.

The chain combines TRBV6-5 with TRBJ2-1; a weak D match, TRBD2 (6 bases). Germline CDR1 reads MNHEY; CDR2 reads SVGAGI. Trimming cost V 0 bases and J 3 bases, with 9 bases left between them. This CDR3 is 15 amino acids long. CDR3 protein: CASSYSRGIYNEQFF. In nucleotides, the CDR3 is TGTGCCAGCAGTTACTCCCGCGGGATCTACAATGAGCAGTTCTTC.

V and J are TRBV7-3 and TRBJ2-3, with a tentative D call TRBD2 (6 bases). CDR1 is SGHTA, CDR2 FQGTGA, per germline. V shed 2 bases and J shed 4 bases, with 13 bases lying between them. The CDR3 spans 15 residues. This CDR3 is CASSLSGSFADTQYF. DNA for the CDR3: TGTGCCAGCAGCTTATCCGGGAGCTTCGCAGATACGCAGTATTTT.

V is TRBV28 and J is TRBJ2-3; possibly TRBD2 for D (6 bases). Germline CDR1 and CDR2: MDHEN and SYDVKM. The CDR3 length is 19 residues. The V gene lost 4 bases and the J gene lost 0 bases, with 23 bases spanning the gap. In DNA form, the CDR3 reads TGTGCCAGCAGTTCCCCGGACTACCCACAGATTGGGAGCACAGATACGCAGTATTTT. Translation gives CASSSPDYPQIGSTDTQYF.

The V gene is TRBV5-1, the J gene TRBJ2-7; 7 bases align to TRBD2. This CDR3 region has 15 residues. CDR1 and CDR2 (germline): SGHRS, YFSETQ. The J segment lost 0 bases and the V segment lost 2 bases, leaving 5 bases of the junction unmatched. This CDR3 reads CASSLGSGASYEQYF. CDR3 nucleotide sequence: TGCGCCAGCAGCTTAGGGAGCGGGGCCTCCTACGAGCAGTACTTC.

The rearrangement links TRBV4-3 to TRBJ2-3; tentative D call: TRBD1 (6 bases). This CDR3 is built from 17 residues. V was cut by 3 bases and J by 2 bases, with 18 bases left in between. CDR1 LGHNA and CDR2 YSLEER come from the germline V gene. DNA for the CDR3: TGCGCCAGCAGCCAGGAAACCGGGACATGGAACACAGATACGCAGTATTTT. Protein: CASSQETGTWNTDTQYF.

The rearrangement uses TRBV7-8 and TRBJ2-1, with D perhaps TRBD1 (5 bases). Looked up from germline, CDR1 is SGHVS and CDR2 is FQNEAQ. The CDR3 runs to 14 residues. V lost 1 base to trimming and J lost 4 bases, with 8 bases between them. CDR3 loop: CASSLGSGYNEQFF. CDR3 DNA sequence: TGTGCCAGCAGCTTAGGTTCAGGGTACAATGAGCAGTTCTTC.

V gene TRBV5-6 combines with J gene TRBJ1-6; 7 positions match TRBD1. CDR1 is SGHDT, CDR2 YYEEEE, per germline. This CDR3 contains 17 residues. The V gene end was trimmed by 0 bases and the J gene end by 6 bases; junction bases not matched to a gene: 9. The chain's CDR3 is CASSLAQGGQTNSPLHF. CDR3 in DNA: TGTGCCAGCAGCTTGGCCCAGGGGGGACAGACTAATTCACCCCTCCACTTT.

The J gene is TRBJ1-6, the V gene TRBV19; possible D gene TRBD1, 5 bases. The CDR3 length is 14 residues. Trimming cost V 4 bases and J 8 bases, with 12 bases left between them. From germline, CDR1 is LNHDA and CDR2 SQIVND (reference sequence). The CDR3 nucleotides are TGTGCCAGTAGTAGGGCCAGGGCTGATTCACCCCTCCACTTT. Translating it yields CASSRARADSPLHF. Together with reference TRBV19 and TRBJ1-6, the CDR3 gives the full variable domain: DGGITQSPKYLFRKEGQNVTLSCEQNLNHDAMYWYRQDPGQGLRLIYYSQIVNDFQKGDIAEGYSVSREKKESFPLTVTSAQKNPTAFYLCASSRARADSPLHFGNGTRLTVT.

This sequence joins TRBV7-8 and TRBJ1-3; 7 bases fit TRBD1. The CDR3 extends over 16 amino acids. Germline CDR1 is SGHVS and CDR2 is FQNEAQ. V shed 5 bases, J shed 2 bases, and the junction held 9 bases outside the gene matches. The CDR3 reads CASSPMRQGAGNTIYF. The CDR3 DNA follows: TGTGCCAGCAGCCCGATGCGGCAGGGGGCTGGAAACACCATATATTTT.

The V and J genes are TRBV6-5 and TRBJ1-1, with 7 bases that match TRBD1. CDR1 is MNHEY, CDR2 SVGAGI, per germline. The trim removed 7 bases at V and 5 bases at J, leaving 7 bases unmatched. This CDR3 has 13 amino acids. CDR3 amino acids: CASIRQGITEAFF. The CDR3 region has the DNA TGTGCCAGCATCAGACAGGGTATAACTGAAGCTTTCTTT.

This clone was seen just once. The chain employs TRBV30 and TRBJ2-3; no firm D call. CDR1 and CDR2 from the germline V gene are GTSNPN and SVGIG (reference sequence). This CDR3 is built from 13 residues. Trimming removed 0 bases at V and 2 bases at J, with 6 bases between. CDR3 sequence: CAWSVLYTDTQYF. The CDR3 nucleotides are TGTGCCTGGAGTGTATTGTACACAGATACGCAGTATTTT.

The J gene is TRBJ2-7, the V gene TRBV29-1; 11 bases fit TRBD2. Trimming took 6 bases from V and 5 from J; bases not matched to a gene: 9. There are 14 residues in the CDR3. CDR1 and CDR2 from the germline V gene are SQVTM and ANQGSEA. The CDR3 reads CSVERLAGMNEQYF. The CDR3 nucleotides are TGCAGCGTCGAGAGACTAGCGGGGATGAACGAGCAGTACTTC.

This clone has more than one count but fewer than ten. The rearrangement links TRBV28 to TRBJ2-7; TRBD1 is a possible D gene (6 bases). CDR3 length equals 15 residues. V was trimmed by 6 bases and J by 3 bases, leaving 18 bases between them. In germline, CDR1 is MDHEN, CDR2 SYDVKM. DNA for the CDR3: TGTGCCAGCAGAAGTGCCGGGACACCCGGCTACGAGCAGTACTTC. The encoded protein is CASRSAGTPGYEQYF.